These T cell receptor beta chains were read from a single sample in a study of response to subunit inactivated influenza vaccine. TCRdb reprocessed the RT-PCR reads via MiXCR and lists one record per CDR3 protein. The sample yields around 520,000 distinct CDR3 sequences, roughly 10% seen once. Material: PBMCs from blood, obtained on the day of vaccination. The receptor source for this set is a man between 50 and 59 years old who received an inactivated influenza vaccine. Both conserved end residues are trimmed from each CDR3. The order of the fields is J gene, V gene, D gene, CDR3 protein. D genes are given only for firm matches.

TRBJ2-5 TRBV4-2 NA ASSRSPGAETQY
TRBJ2-7 TRBV7-2 NA ASSLVSPYEQY
TRBJ2-7 TRBV5-1 TRBD1 ASSWTGGNEQY
TRBJ2-7 TRBV10-3 TRBD2 AAAPRGLAGDRYEQY
TRBJ2-2 TRBV7-8 TRBD2 ASSSSGRSTGELF
TRBJ2-6 TRBV4-3 NA ASSQRGGANVLT
TRBJ2-3 TRBV7-2 TRBD2 ASTPRGGVWLNTQY
TRBJ2-2 TRBV29-1 TRBD2 SVPSGRRAGELF
TRBJ2-1 TRBV18 TRBD1 ASSPGQGAGEQF
TRBJ1-1 TRBV5-5 NA ASSPDGGRWTEAF
TRBJ1-1 TRBV6-1 TRBD1 ASRRDRGGTEAF
TRBJ2-5 TRBV18 NA ASSPREETQY
TRBJ2-3 TRBV29-1 NA SVLGGPREPPDTQY
TRBJ2-1 TRBV7-9 NA ASSLAGTNEQF
TRBJ1-3 TRBV27 TRBD1 ASSPTGGDTIY
TRBJ1-1 TRBV28 NA ASSLLQTNTEAF
TRBJ1-6 TRBV27 NA ASSFRQRLDSPLH
TRBJ2-1 TRBV6-2/TRBV6-3 TRBD2 ASSYVSGSTAYNEQF
TRBJ2-1 TRBV29-1 TRBD2 SVSGTSGSYNEQF
TRBJ2-1 TRBV7-6 NA ASSRRGASYNEQF
TRBJ2-7 TRBV7-9 TRBD2 ASSRSGGRTEQY
TRBJ2-1 TRBV29-1 NA SVEVSPLTLEDEQF
TRBJ1-5 TRBV18 NA ASSSGPNQPQH
TRBJ2-1 TRBV25-1 TRBD2 ASSEYRRRTSGGEGRFNEQF
TRBJ2-2 TRBV29-1 NA SVGGLAGELF
TRBJ2-2 TRBV14 NA ASSPLRELLDTGELF
TRBJ2-1 TRBV4-3 NA ASSQDGAGLSYNEQF
TRBJ2-3 TRBV7-9 TRBD2 ASSHGRGNVDTQY
TRBJ2-1 TRBV20-1 TRBD2 SAPVLGLTSGLANEQF
TRBJ1-2 TRBV2 TRBD1 ASSLAGVGGAENYGYT
TRBJ2-7 TRBV24-1 TRBD2 ATSLGGTRGNEQY
TRBJ1-3 TRBV9 NA ASSVDPDTLSGNTIY
TRBJ2-4 TRBV18 NA ASSPQGWNIQY
TRBJ2-6 TRBV12-3/TRBV12-4 TRBD1 ASTGDSSLNSGANVLT
TRBJ1-1 TRBV3-1 NA ASIPRVLANTEAF
TRBJ2-7 TRBV11-2 NA ASSLGREFEQY
TRBJ2-3 TRBV27 TRBD1 ASIPPGTGLVTQY
TRBJ1-1 TRBV12-3/TRBV12-4 TRBD1 ASSPTGGGTEAF
TRBJ2-3 TRBV6-2/TRBV6-3 NA ASSPGPQRTQY
TRBJ2-1 TRBV5-1 TRBD2 ASSRTRGFYNEQF
TRBJ2-7 TRBV4-2 TRBD1 ASSRSSTDRGNEQY
TRBJ2-2 TRBV25-1 NA ASSEYRPSGELF
TRBJ2-7 TRBV7-8 NA ASSSQDEQY
TRBJ2-7 TRBV12-3/TRBV12-4 NA ASSLAAHSWGEQY
TRBJ1-3 TRBV4-3 NA ASSQGYGNTIY
TRBJ1-1 TRBV6-2/TRBV6-3 NA ASTRWVEDAEAF
TRBJ2-2 TRBV7-2 NA ASSPAVLSGELF
TRBJ1-2 TRBV12-3/TRBV12-4 NA ASSPRSGYGYT
TRBJ2-1 TRBV2 NA ASRVDSYNEQF
TRBJ1-4 TRBV5-5 TRBD1 ASSQTGGSNEKLF
TRBJ1-3 TRBV30 NA AWRTPGNTIY
TRBJ2-1 TRBV29-1 NA SVEELGYGEQF